The 6 T cell receptor beta chains presented below share a single source sample, sequenced in a study of tumor-infiltrating lymphocytes in primary liver carcinoma. TCR beta cDNA came from approximately 540 ng total RNA, primed with a constant-region primer. Investigators got TCR beta libraries out of three nested multiplex PCR rounds, done with slightly modified ARM-PCR. Researchers ran the first two PCR rounds for roughly 11 cycles each with TRBV1-TRBV30 forward primers and a C-beta reverse primer. TCRdb reprocessed the multiplex PCR reads via MiXCR and lists one record per CDR3 protein. The repertoire holds under 150,000 distinct CDR3 sequences, with roughly 70% as singletons. Unsorted bulk tissue, about 18-31 mg of it, served as the source for co-extraction of RNA and DNA. Sample: tumor-adjacent normal liver tissue. These receptors all stem from a woman in her sixties or seventies with primary liver carcinoma and hepatitis B virus infection.

As to this clonotype: This could be a read error, since a much larger clone is one nucleotide away. The rearrangement links TRBV6-6 to TRBJ2-1; D is unresolved. The CDR3 has 12 residues. The germline V gene has CDR1 MNHNY and CDR2 SVGAGI (reference sequence). The CDR3 reads CVSSYPGNEQFF. The CDR3 DNA reads TGTGTCAGCAGTTACCCCGGAAATGAGCAGTTCTTC.

This clonotype was observed a handful of times. The gene calls are TRBV4-2 and TRBJ2-7; TRBD2 matches at 10 bases. Per germline, CDR1 LGHNA and CDR2 YNFKEQ. The CDR3 extends over 16 amino acids. CDR3 nucleotides: TGTGTTAGCAGCCAACGGACTAGCGGCCTATCCTACGAGCAGTACTTC. Translation gives CVSSQRTSGLSYEQYF.

Notes on this clonotype: The conserved closing phenylalanine or tryptophan is absent in this CDR3, likely reflecting a read error. CDR3 DNA: TGTGCCAGCAGTCGGACACCAAAGCCCCAGCATTGT. Protein product: CASSRTPKPQHC. The gene calls are TRBV28 and TRBJ1-5, with D possibly being TRBD1 (5 bases). This CDR3 is built from 12 residues. V was trimmed by 5 bases and J by 8 bases, leaving 10 bases between them. CDR1 MDHEN and CDR2 SYDVKM come from the germline V gene.

V and J are TRBV5-1 and TRBJ2-1; TRBD1 agrees at 7 bases. This CDR3 has 15 amino acids. V trimming: 4 bases; J trimming: 11 bases; junction bases outside the gene matches: 15. Germline V gives CDR1 SGHRS, CDR2 YFSETQ. This CDR3 is CASSPGTAAAAKQFF. The CDR3 nucleotides read TGCGCCAGCAGCCCGGGGACAGCGGCGGCGGCGAAGCAGTTCTTC. The full variable domain, its missing parts supplied by reference TRBV5-1 and TRBJ2-1, is KAGVTQTPRYLIKTRGQQVTLSCSPISGHRSVSWYQQTPGQGLQFLFEYFSETQRNKGNFPGRFSGRQFSNSRSEMNVSTLELGDSALYLCASSPGTAAAAKQFFGPGTRLTVL.

A note on this clonotype: Compared with germline, one end of the junction differs, possibly owing to a read error. The chain links TRBV11-2 to TRBJ2-7; tentatively, D is TRBD2 (8 bases). Germline V lookup: CDR1 SGHAT, CDR2 FQNNGV. CDR3 length equals 15 residues. For the CDR3, the DNA is TGTGCCAGCAGCCAATATTCGGGAGGGGGCTATGAGCAGCACTTC. Translated, it gives CASSQYSGGGYEQHF. Full variable domain (remainder filled in from reference TRBV11-2 and TRBJ2-7): EAGVAQSPRYKIIEKRQSVAFWCNPISGHATLYWYQQILGQGPKLLIQFQNNGVVDDSQLPKDRFSAERLKGVDSTLKIQPAKLEDSAVYLCASSQYSGGGYEQHFGPGTRLTVT.

The chain is built from TRBV28 and TRBJ2-3, with TRBD1 matching over 8 bases. Germline lookup yields CDR1 MDHEN and CDR2 SYDVKM. V lost 11 bases and J lost 2; bases outside the gene matches: 6. The CDR3 runs 13 residues. The CDR3 DNA reads as TGTGCCTCAGGGGGCTTGCCCACAGATACGCAGTATTTT. It specifies CASGGLPTDTQYF.